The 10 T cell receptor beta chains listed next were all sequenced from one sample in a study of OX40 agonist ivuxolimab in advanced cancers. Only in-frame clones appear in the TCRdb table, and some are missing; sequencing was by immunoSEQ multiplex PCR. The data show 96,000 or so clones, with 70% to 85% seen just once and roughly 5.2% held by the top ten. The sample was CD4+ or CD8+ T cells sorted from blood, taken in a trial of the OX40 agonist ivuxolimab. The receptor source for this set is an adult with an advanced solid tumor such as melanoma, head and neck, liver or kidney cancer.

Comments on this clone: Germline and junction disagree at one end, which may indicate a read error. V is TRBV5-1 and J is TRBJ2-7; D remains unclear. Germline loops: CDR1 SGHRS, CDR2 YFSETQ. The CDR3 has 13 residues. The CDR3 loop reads CASSLQDSYQQYF. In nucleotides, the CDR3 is TGCGCCAGCAGCCTGCAAGACTCCTACCAGCAGTACTTC.

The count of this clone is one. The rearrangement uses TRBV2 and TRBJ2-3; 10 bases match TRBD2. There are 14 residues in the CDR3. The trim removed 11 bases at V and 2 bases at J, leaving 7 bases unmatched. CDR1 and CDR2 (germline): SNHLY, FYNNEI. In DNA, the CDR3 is TGTGCCGCGTCTAGCGGGGGCCCCACAGATACGCAGTATTTT. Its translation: CAASSGGPTDTQYF.

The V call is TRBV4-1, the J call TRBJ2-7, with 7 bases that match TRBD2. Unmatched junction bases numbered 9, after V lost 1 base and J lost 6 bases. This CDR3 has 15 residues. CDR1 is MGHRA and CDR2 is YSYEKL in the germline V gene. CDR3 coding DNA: TGCGCCAGCAGCCAAGCCCAAGGGAGGGGAGGCGAGCAGTACTTC. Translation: CASSQAQGRGGEQYF.

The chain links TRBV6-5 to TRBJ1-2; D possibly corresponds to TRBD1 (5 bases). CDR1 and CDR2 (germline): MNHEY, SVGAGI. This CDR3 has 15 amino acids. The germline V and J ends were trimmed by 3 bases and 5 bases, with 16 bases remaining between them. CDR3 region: CASSYDVGVVYGYTF. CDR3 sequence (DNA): TGTGCCAGCAGTTATGACGTGGGGGTGGTATATGGCTACACCTTC.

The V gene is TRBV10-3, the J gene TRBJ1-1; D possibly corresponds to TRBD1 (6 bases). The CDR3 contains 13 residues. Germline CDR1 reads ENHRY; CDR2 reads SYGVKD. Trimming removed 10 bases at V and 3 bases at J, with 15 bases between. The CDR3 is CASAGGADTEAFF. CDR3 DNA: TGTGCCAGCGCCGGGGGGGCAGACACTGAAGCTTTCTTT.

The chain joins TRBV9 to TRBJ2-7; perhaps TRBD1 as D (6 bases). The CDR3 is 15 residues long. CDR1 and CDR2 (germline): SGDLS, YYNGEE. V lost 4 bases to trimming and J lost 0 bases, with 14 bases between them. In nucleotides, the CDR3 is TGTGCCAGCAGCCCTCGTTTGACAGGCTCCTACGAGCAGTACTTC. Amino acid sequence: CASSPRLTGSYEQYF.

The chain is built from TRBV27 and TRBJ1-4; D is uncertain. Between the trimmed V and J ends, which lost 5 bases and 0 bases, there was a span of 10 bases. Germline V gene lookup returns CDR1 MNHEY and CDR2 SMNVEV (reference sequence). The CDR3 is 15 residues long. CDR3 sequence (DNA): TGTGCCAGCAGTCGTTGGGTGTCAACTAATGAAAAACTGTTTTTT. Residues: CASSRWVSTNEKLFF.

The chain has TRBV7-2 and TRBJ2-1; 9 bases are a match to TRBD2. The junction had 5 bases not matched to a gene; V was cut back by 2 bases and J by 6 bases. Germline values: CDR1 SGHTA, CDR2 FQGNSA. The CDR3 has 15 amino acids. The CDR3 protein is CASSLFSGSSNEQFF. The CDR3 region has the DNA TGTGCCAGCAGCTTATTTAGCGGGAGCTCCAATGAGCAGTTCTTC.

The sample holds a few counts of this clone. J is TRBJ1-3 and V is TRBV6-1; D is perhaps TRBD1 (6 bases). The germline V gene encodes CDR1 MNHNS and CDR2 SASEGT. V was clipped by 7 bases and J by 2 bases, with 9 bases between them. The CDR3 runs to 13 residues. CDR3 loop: CASNRDTGNTIYF. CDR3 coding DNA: TGTGCCAGCAACCGGGACACTGGAAACACCATATATTTT.

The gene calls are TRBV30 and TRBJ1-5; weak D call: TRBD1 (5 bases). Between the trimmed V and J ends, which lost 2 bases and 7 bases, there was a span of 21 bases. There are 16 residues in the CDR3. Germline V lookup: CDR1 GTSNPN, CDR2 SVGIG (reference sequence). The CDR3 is CAWSPPKTAPRQPQHF. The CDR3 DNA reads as TGTGCCTGGAGTCCACCCAAGACAGCTCCCAGGCAGCCCCAGCATTTT.